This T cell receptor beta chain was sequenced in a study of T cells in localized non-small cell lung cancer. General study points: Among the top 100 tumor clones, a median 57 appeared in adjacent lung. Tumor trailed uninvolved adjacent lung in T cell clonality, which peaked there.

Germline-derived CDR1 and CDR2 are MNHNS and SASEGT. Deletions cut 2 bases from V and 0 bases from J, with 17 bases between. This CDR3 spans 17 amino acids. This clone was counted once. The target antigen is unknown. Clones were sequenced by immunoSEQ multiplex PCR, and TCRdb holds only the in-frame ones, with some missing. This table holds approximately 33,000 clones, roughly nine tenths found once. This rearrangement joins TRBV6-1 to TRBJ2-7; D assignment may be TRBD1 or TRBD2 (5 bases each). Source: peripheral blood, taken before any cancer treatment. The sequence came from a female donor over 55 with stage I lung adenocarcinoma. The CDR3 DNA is TGTGCCAGCAGTGAATATTCGGGGACGGTGAGCTCCTACGAGCAGTACGTC. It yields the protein CASSEYSGTVSSYEQYV.